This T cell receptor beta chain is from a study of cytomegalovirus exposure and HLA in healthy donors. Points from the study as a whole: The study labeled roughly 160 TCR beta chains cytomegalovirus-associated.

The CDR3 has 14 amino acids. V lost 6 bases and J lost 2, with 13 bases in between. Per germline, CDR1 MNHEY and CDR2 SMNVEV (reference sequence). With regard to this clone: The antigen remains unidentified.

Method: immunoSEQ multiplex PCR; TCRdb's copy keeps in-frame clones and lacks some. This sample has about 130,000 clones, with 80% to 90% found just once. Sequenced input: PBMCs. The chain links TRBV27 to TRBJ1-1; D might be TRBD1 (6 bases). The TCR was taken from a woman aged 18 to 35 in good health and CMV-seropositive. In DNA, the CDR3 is TGTGCCAGCAGATCCGGACAGTCCAACACTGAAGCTTTCTTT. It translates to CASRSGQSNTEAFF.